Listed here are 7 T cell receptor beta chains from one sample, sequenced in a study of graft-versus-host responses after intestinal transplantation. Sequencing was performed with immunoSEQ multiplex PCR; in TCRdb, only in-frame clones are kept and a portion is missing. The table has 65,000 to 90,000 clones, more than 70% seen once; the top ten hold nearly 2.5%. For these receptors, no antigen is known. Sample: unstimulated CD8+ T cells sorted from spleen or lymph node cells, taken before intestinal transplant. The receptor set was obtained from a human donor who received an intestinal transplant.

V and J are TRBV5-1 and TRBJ2-3; D might be TRBD1 (8 bases). The CDR3 sequence is 18 residues long. CDR1 is SGHRS and CDR2 is YFSETQ in the germline V gene. V lost 5 bases and J 6 bases, leaving 28 bases between the germline ends. In nucleotides, the CDR3 is TGCGCCAGCAGTAAAGACGGAACAGGGGGGGACGACATTGATACGCAGTATTTT. Its protein product is CASSKDGTGGDDIDTQYF.

V is TRBV28 and J is TRBJ2-5; D gene ambiguous. The DNA matches TRBJ2-7 better at its end, which makes the J call doubtful. Germline-derived CDR1 and CDR2 are MDHEN and SYDVKM. This CDR3 has 11 residues. The CDR3 sequence is CASASSYEQYF. CDR3 nucleotide sequence: TGTGCCAGCGCGAGCTCCTACGAGCAGTACTTC.

The genes are TRBV29-1 and TRBJ2-3, with 12 nucleotides matching TRBD2. The germline CDR1 and CDR2 sequences are SQVTM and ANQGSEA. J lost 5 bases, V lost 5 bases, and 2 bases had no gene match. The CDR3 consists of 13 residues. The CDR3 DNA sequence: TGCAGCGTTTGGGGACTAGCGGGAGATACGCAGTATTTT. This gives the protein CSVWGLAGDTQYF.

The chain recombines TRBV28 with TRBJ2-6; 12 nucleotides match TRBD2. From germline, CDR1 is MDHEN and CDR2 SYDVKM. V was clipped by 7 bases and J by 4 bases; unmatched bases: 5. This CDR3 has 16 residues. The CDR3 DNA reads as TGTGCCAGCACTAGCGGGGGGGCAACAGGGGCCAACGTCCTGACTTTC. This translates into CASTSGGATGANVLTF.

The chain joins TRBV4-2 to TRBJ2-3; D may be TRBD2 (6 bases). The germline CDR1 and CDR2 sequences are LGHNA and YNFKEQ. Trimming took off 2 bases at V and 0 bases at J, with 24 bases between the two ends. This CDR3 is built from 20 residues. Here the CDR3 DNA reads TGTGCCAGCAGCCAAATGGGTTCAACCGGGACTTCCCCTAGCACAGATACGCAGTATTTT. Protein: CASSQMGSTGTSPSTDTQYF.

This chain joins TRBV5-6 and TRBJ1-2; 9 bases match TRBD1. The CDR3 sequence is 14 residues long. Trimming took 4 bases from V and 4 from J; bases not matched to a gene: 5. Germline values: CDR1 SGHDT, CDR2 YYEEEE. The CDR3, as DNA: TGTGCCAGCAGCCAGGGGACAGGGACCTATGGCTACACCTTC. Its translation: CASSQGTGTYGYTF.

This clone was seen more than once but under ten times. This chain connects TRBV7-9 to TRBJ2-7; 11 bases are shared with TRBD1. V trimming: 5 bases; J trimming: 5 bases; junction bases outside the gene matches: 8. This CDR3 spans 15 amino acids. CDR1 SEHNR and CDR2 FQNEAQ come from the germline V gene (reference sequence). The CDR3 protein is CASSPTGTGGDEQYF. The CDR3 DNA reads TGTGCCAGCAGCCCAACCGGGACAGGGGGGGACGAGCAGTACTTC.